These 2 T cell receptor beta chains were sequenced from one sample in a study of blood T cell repertoires in COVID-19. Sequenced by immunoSEQ multiplex PCR; TCRdb stores in-frame clones only, minus some. The data hold about 49,000 clones, with 82% observed a single time. Specimen: peripheral blood. The receptors come from a woman between 55 and 75 years old with acute or convalescent COVID-19.

The V gene is TRBV9, the J gene TRBJ1-3; D ambiguous. V was shortened by 2 bases and J by 2 bases, with 8 bases between the two germline ends. CDR1 is SGDLS and CDR2 is YYNGEE in the germline V gene. The CDR3 is 14 residues long. The CDR3 reads CASSVYETGNTIYF. As DNA, the CDR3 is TGTGCCAGCAGCGTGTACGAGACTGGAAACACCATATATTTT.

V is TRBV3-1 (or the pseudogene TRBV3-2) and J is TRBJ2-7; possible D gene TRBD1, 5 bases. V lost 3 bases and J 3 bases, leaving 15 bases between the germline ends. CDR1 and CDR2 from the germline V gene are LGHDT and YNNKEL (reference sequence). The CDR3 runs to 15 residues. The CDR3 loop is CASSHREVRGYEQYF. The CDR3 nucleotides read TGTGCCAGCAGCCATCGAGAGGTTAGGGGCTACGAGCAGTACTTC.